This T cell receptor beta chain was sequenced for a study of beta chain features in type 1 diabetes. Overall study findings and caveats: Fewer insertions but more deletions were seen at VDJ junctions in type 1 diabetes patients.

With 5 bases removed from V and 2 bases from J, the gap between germline ends came to 13 bases. This CDR3 contains 14 residues. The germline CDR1 and CDR2 sequences are SGHDT and YYEEEE. All of the isolated RNA was reverse transcribed, so expressed TCRB transcripts were sequenced. The repertoire was sequenced with immunoSEQ multiplex PCR; TCRdb's copy has only in-frame clones and lacks some. The sample consists of over 150,000 clones, around an eighth of them appearing once. Concerning this clone: Its antigen is unknown.

This TCR was recovered from a woman in her late teens or twenties in good health. The chain couples TRBV5-6 to TRBJ1-2, with D possibly matching TRBD1 (5 bases). The specimen was central memory CD4+ T cells from blood. For the CDR3, the DNA is TGTGCCAGCAGTGGCGGGACGAAGAACTATGGCTACACCTTC. Residues: CASSGGTKNYGYTF.